One sample yielded the 31 T cell receptor beta chains listed below, sequenced in a study of OX40 agonist ivuxolimab in advanced cancers. Assay: immunoSEQ multiplex PCR; the TCRdb copy retains only in-frame clones and omits some. Of about 110,000 clones detected, around nine tenths appear once; the ten largest clones hold less than 0.35%. Sample: CD4+ or CD8+ T cells sorted from blood, taken in a trial of the OX40 agonist ivuxolimab. Receptor source: an adult with an advanced solid tumor such as melanoma, head and neck, liver or kidney cancer.

There are a few counts of this clone. The gene calls are TRBV7-2 and TRBJ1-6; D is uncertain. The CDR3 contains 14 residues. Trimming took 1 base from V and 6 from J, leaving 7 bases between them. Germline CDR1 and CDR2: SGHTA and FQGNSA. This chain's CDR3 is CASSLVGLNSPLHF. The CDR3 DNA sequence: TGTGCCAGCAGCTTAGTGGGCCTTAATTCACCCCTCCACTTT.

J is TRBJ2-7 and V is TRBV28, with 10 bases lining up with TRBD2. Germline CDR1 reads MDHEN; CDR2 reads SYDVKM. The junction had 9 bases not matched to a gene; V was cut back by 5 bases and J by 5 bases. The CDR3 has 15 residues. Written as DNA, the CDR3 is TGTGCCAGCAGTCACCCTAGCGGGAGCTTCGACGAGCAGTACTTC. As protein: CASSHPSGSFDEQYF.

V and J are TRBV6-5 and TRBJ1-2; D remains unclear. Germline CDR1 and CDR2: MNHEY and SVGAGI. CDR3 length equals 15 residues. The V gene lost 6 bases and the J gene lost 8 bases, with 22 bases spanning the gap. The DNA of the CDR3 is TGTGCCAGCAGCGACCCCAGAGGGCCCCCCGGGGGCTACACCTTC. Its translation is CASSDPRGPPGGYTF.

The chain employs TRBV10-2 and TRBJ1-2; 8 bases map to TRBD1. The germline gives CDR1 WSHSY, CDR2 SAAADI. With V trimmed by 6 bases and J by 8 bases, 8 bases remained unmatched. This CDR3 comprises 13 residues. The CDR3 protein is CASRQGTGVGYTF. As DNA, the CDR3 is TGCGCCAGCAGACAGGGGACAGGAGTGGGCTACACCTTC.

The chain is built from TRBV5-1 and TRBJ2-7; D unclear. This CDR3 is 13 amino acids long. Germline values: CDR1 SGHRS, CDR2 YFSETQ. Deletions cut 1 base from V and 9 bases from J, with 14 bases between. The CDR3 loop reads CASSLPSTNGQYF. The CDR3 nucleotides read TGCGCCAGCAGCTTGCCAAGCACCAACGGGCAGTACTTC.

This clone was counted a single time. The rearrangement links TRBV28 to TRBJ1-2; no clear D. The CDR3 runs 12 residues. CDR1 MDHEN and CDR2 SYDVKM come from the germline V gene. V lost 3 bases to trimming and J lost 5 bases, with 7 bases between them. The CDR3 DNA reads TGTGCCAGCAGTTTTGAAATTTATGGCTACACCTTC. This codes for CASSFEIYGYTF.

The gene calls are TRBV5-4 and TRBJ2-3; D unclear. The V and J ends lost 0 bases and 3 bases respectively, with 8 bases between them. Germline CDR1 is SGHNT and CDR2 is YYREEE (reference sequence). The CDR3 spans 14 residues. The CDR3: CASSLAGLTDTQYF. The CDR3, as DNA: TGTGCCAGCAGCTTGGCCGGGTTGACAGATACGCAGTATTTT. The whole variable domain, remainder taken from reference TRBV5-4 and TRBJ2-3, is ETGVTQSPTHLIKTRGQQVTLRCSSQSGHNTVSWYQQALGQGPQFIFQYYREEENGRGNFPPRFSGLQFPNYSSELNVNALELDDSALYLCASSLAGLTDTQYFGPGTRLTVL.

This chain links TRBV27 with TRBJ1-5; 7 bases agree with TRBD1. J lost 4 bases, V lost 5 bases, and 8 bases had no gene match. Germline V gives CDR1 MNHEY, CDR2 SMNVEV (reference sequence). The CDR3 length is 15 residues. The CDR3 DNA is TGTGCCAGCAGTCGCCGGGACAGACCAAATCAGCCCCAGCATTTT. Translating it yields CASSRRDRPNQPQHF.

The V call is TRBV30, the J call TRBJ1-6; D not certain. V gave up 8 bases and J gave up 7 bases, with 15 bases separating them. The CDR3 is 13 residues long. Germline V gene sequence: CDR1 GTSNPN, CDR2 SVGIG (reference sequence). Here the CDR3 reads CAGGHGLNSPLHF. CDR3 DNA sequence: TGTGCCGGCGGTCACGGATTAAATTCACCCCTCCACTTT.

The rearrangement joins TRBV6-5 to TRBJ1-2; tentatively, D is TRBD1 (5 bases). Trimming cost V 10 bases and J 4 bases, with 16 bases left between them. This CDR3 is built from 13 residues. Germline-derived CDR1 and CDR2 are MNHEY and SVGAGI. CDR3 coding DNA: TGTGCCACCTTAAGGGACGGACGCTATGGCTACACCTTC. This encodes CATLRDGRYGYTF.

This clone was observed once. The genes are TRBV19 and TRBJ1-2; D is unresolved. Germline assignment: CDR1 LNHDA and CDR2 SQIVND (reference sequence). Trimming cost V 6 bases and J 4 bases, with 15 bases left between them. The CDR3 consists of 14 residues. CDR3 protein: CASRRSGVAYGYTF. The CDR3 nucleotides are TGTGCCAGTAGACGCTCCGGGGTAGCCTATGGCTACACCTTC.

This clone was recorded once. The CDR3 bases are TGTGCCCCAACCTCCGTATTGGGGCCCCAGCATTTT. Translation gives CAPTSVLGPQHF. The chain carries TRBV30 and TRBJ1-5, with D hard to call. This CDR3 is built from 12 residues. CDR1 GTSNPN and CDR2 SVGIG come from the germline V gene (reference sequence). V was clipped by 8 bases and J by 9 bases, with 17 bases between them.

The chain combines TRBV7-2 with TRBJ2-7; D call uncertain. This CDR3 has 14 residues. The V and J ends lost 0 bases and 0 bases respectively, with 6 bases between them. CDR1 and CDR2 (germline): SGHTA, FQGNSA. The CDR3 DNA reads TGTGCCAGCAGCTTAGCACGGAGCTCCTACGAGCAGTACTTC. As protein: CASSLARSSYEQYF.

This chain links TRBV6-6 with TRBJ2-7; D possibly uses TRBD1 or TRBD2 (7 bases each). The ends were cut back, 5 bases at V and 6 bases at J, with 17 bases in the middle. The CDR3 is 14 amino acids. CDR1 and CDR2 from the germline V gene are MNHNY and SVGAGI (reference sequence). The CDR3 sequence: CASSPGGGQSEQYF. DNA for the CDR3: TGTGCCAGCAGTCCCGGCGGGGGACAGAGCGAGCAGTACTTC.

This sequence joins TRBV5-1 and TRBJ1-1, with a weak D call TRBD1 (6 bases). CDR3 length equals 16 residues. V lost 3 bases, J lost 4 bases, and 19 bases lay in between. Germline lookup yields CDR1 SGHRS and CDR2 YFSETQ. The CDR3 here is CASSYTQGRGGTEAFF. The DNA of the CDR3 is TGCGCCAGCAGCTACACACAGGGCCGCGGGGGCACTGAAGCTTTCTTT.

This chain's CDR3 is CAWSKPSGTEQYF. The CDR3 nucleotides read TGTGCCTGGAGTAAACCCTCAGGGACCGAGCAGTACTTC. This sequence joins TRBV30 and TRBJ2-7, with D possibly called TRBD1 or TRBD2 (5 bases each). The germline CDR1 and CDR2 sequences are GTSNPN and SVGIG (reference sequence). The CDR3 consists of 13 residues. Trimming pared 2 bases from V and 6 bases from J, leaving 14 bases between.

This chain's CDR3 is CASSLRPPGASTEAFF. CDR3 nucleotide sequence: TGTGCCAGCAGCTTAAGGCCCCCGGGGGCGAGCACTGAAGCTTTCTTT. The V call is TRBV7-9, the J call TRBJ1-1, with D tentatively TRBD1 (6 bases). The length of the CDR3 is 16 residues. In germline, CDR1 is SEHNR, CDR2 FQNEAQ (reference sequence). The V and J ends lost 2 bases and 4 bases respectively, with 17 bases between them.

This clone showed up just a few times. The chain links TRBV5-1 to TRBJ1-6, with D perhaps TRBD1 (5 bases). Germline loops: CDR1 SGHRS, CDR2 YFSETQ. Trimming removed 4 bases from V and 7 bases from J, with 15 bases in between. This CDR3 is 15 amino acids long. The CDR3 here is CASSPNGAANSPLHF. CDR3 DNA sequence: TGCGCCAGCAGCCCCAACGGGGCAGCAAATTCACCCCTCCACTTT. Full variable domain (rest looked up from reference TRBV5-1 and TRBJ1-6): KAGVTQTPRYLIKTRGQQVTLSCSPISGHRSVSWYQQTPGQGLQFLFEYFSETQRNKGNFPGRFSGRQFSNSRSEMNVSTLELGDSALYLCASSPNGAANSPLHFGNGTRLTVT.

This clone has only one observation. This chain joins TRBV5-1 and TRBJ2-7; the D gene is possibly TRBD1 (6 bases). Looked up from germline, CDR1 is SGHRS and CDR2 is YFSETQ. CDR3 length: 15 amino acids. Trimming pared 0 bases from V and 4 bases from J, leaving 14 bases between. DNA for the CDR3: TGCGCCAGCAGCTTGGACAGGGCTATGAAGTACGAGCAGTACTTC. Its translation is CASSLDRAMKYEQYF.

The J gene is TRBJ1-3, the V gene TRBV19; D call uncertain. The V end lost 5 bases, the J end lost 2 bases, and 16 bases lay between the germline ends. This CDR3 comprises 16 residues. Germline CDR1 reads LNHDA; CDR2 reads SQIVND (reference sequence). The CDR3, as DNA: TGTGCCAGTAGTTCCGTGGGCCTTGGCGCTGGAAACACCATATATTTT. It yields the protein CASSSVGLGAGNTIYF.

In DNA form, the CDR3 reads TGCAGCGTTCTGAGGGACAGAAACACTGAAGCTTTCTTT. Residues: CSVLRDRNTEAFF. The chain carries TRBV29-1 and TRBJ1-1; 7 nucleotides agree with TRBD1. Germline values: CDR1 SQVTM, CDR2 ANQGSEA. V was pared by 5 bases and J by 2 bases, with 5 bases of the junction left unmatched. This CDR3 is 13 amino acids long.

The chain combines TRBV7-9 with TRBJ2-3; either TRBD1 or TRBD2 may supply D (5 bases each). The CDR3 runs to 14 residues. Germline V CDR1 and CDR2: SEHNR, FQNEAQ (reference sequence). V lost 5 bases and J lost 4, with 13 bases in between. The CDR3 protein is CASSPRDVSDTQYF. DNA for the CDR3: TGTGCCAGCAGCCCCCGGGACGTATCAGATACGCAGTATTTT.

The table lists this clone with a count of one. This rearrangement joins TRBV5-8 to TRBJ1-5, with a tentative D call TRBD1 (5 bases). V was clipped by 9 bases and J by 7 bases, with 11 bases between them. Per the germline V gene, CDR1 is SGHTS and CDR2 is YDEGEE. The CDR3 has 11 residues. CDR3 in amino acids: CATSGGQPQHF. The DNA of the CDR3 is TGTGCCACCTCGGGGGGACAGCCCCAGCATTTT.

This rearrangement joins TRBV19 to TRBJ2-7; perhaps TRBD1 as D (6 bases). The germline V gene encodes CDR1 LNHDA and CDR2 SQIVND (reference sequence). The CDR3 totals 14 residues. V was pared by 6 bases and J by 1 base, with 13 bases between. DNA for the CDR3: TGTGCCAGTAGGAGACAGGACCGTTCCTACGAGCAGTACTTC. Residues: CASRRQDRSYEQYF.

The V and J genes are TRBV11-3 and TRBJ2-1; a weak D match, TRBD2 (6 bases). The CDR3 is 11 amino acids. Trimming took 5 bases from V and 15 from J, leaving 14 bases between them. Germline lookup yields CDR1 SGHNT and CDR2 YENEEA. The CDR3 sequence: CASSHGSQVFF. DNA for the CDR3: TGTGCCAGCAGCCACGGGAGCCAAGTGTTCTTC. The variable domain in full, completed from reference TRBV11-3 and TRBJ2-1, reads EAGVVQSPRYKIIEKKQPVAFWCNPISGHNTLYWYLQNLGQGPELLIRYENEEAVDDSQLPKDRFSAERLKGVDSTLKIQPAELGDSAVYLCASSHGSQVFFGPGTRLTVL.

Concerning this clone itself: Being one base from a much bigger clone, this may be a read error. J is TRBJ2-5 and V is TRBV6-5, with D maybe TRBD1 (6 bases). The CDR3 has 15 residues. Germline CDR1 MNHEY, CDR2 SVGAGI. The CDR3 sequence: CTSSRIGGFGETQYF. The CDR3 DNA sequence: TGTACCAGCAGTCGAATAGGGGGATTCGGGGAGACCCAGTACTTC.

The chain recombines TRBV6-5 with TRBJ1-5, with D unclear. Trimming left V 5 bases short and J 6 bases short, with 8 bases between. CDR1 MNHEY and CDR2 SVGAGI come from the germline V gene. The CDR3 is 12 amino acids. CDR3: CASSPLTQPQHF. For the CDR3, the DNA is TGTGCCAGCAGTCCTTTGACTCAGCCCCAGCATTTT.

The rearrangement links TRBV5-8 to TRBJ2-1, with 9 bases matching TRBD1. The trim removed 1 base at V and 6 bases at J, leaving 5 bases unmatched. Germline-derived CDR1 and CDR2 are SGHTS and YDEGEE. The CDR3 contains 15 residues. In DNA form, the CDR3 reads TGTGCCAGCAGCTTGTGGGACAGGGAAACCAATGAGCAGTTCTTC. Translated: CASSLWDRETNEQFF.

This chain connects TRBV5-1 to TRBJ2-7; 16 bases are a match to TRBD2. V lost 1 base and J lost 5; bases outside the gene matches: 6. This CDR3 spans 17 amino acids. The germline V gene has CDR1 SGHRS and CDR2 YFSETQ. CDR3: CASSLTGLAGGVDEQYF. CDR3 sequence (DNA): TGCGCCAGCAGCTTGACGGGACTAGCGGGAGGGGTCGACGAGCAGTACTTC.

The rearrangement joins TRBV30 to TRBJ1-4, with D maybe TRBD1 (5 bases). CDR1 and CDR2 (germline): GTSNPN, SVGIG (reference sequence). This CDR3 spans 15 amino acids. V lost 3 bases and J 7 bases, leaving 18 bases between the germline ends. The CDR3, as DNA: TGTGCCTGGAGCAGAAACCAGGGACTTAGTGAAAAACTGTTTTTT. This encodes CAWSRNQGLSEKLFF. The whole variable domain, filled in from reference TRBV30 and TRBJ1-4, reads SQTIHQWPATLVQPVGSPLSLECTVEGTSNPNLYWYRQAAGRGLQLLFYSVGIGQISSEVPQNLSASRPQDRQFILSSKKLLLSDSGFYLCAWSRNQGLSEKLFFGSGTQLSVL.

CDR3 region: CASSSVEGTQYF. The CDR3 region has the DNA TGCGCCAGCAGCTCGGTGGAAGGGACCCAGTACTTC. This chain uses TRBV5-1 with TRBJ2-5; unclear D gene. The CDR3 extends over 12 amino acids. Trimming shortened V by 3 bases and J by 7 bases, and 10 bases separated the two germline ends. The germline CDR1 and CDR2 sequences are SGHRS and YFSETQ.